These 24 T cell receptor beta chains were sequenced from one sample in a study of T cells in Graves' hyperthyroidism and ophthalmopathy. RNA transcripts yielded amplified TCR beta CDR3 regions. TCR CDR3 regions were first amplified by RT-PCR with HTBI primers. Each CDR3 protein gets one entry after TCRdb re-called the multiplex PCR reads with MiXCR. This table holds about 250,000 distinct CDR3 sequences, roughly 22% found once. Sequencing input: blood. The receptors were sampled from a man younger than 45 with Graves' ophthalmopathy.

The chain employs TRBV28 and TRBJ2-2, with D possibly being TRBD2 (5 bases). V was cut by 5 bases and J by 1 base, with 11 bases left in between. CDR1 and CDR2 from the germline V gene are MDHEN and SYDVKM. The CDR3 covers 15 residues. The CDR3 DNA reads TGTGCCAGCAGTGGCAGTCGGGGGAACACCGGGGAGCTGTTTTTT. Its protein is CASSGSRGNTGELFF.

This clonotype appeared many times. The chain links TRBV11-3 to TRBJ2-5; D unresolved. The CDR3 contains 14 residues. Germline CDR1 SGHNT, CDR2 YENEEA. V lost 5 bases, J lost 2 bases, and 12 bases lay in between. The CDR3 loop reads CASSPGRPQETQYF. The CDR3 coding sequence is TGTGCCAGCAGCCCCGGGCGACCTCAAGAGACCCAGTACTTC.

J is TRBJ1-1 and V is TRBV7-9; D perhaps matches TRBD1 (6 bases). Trimming cost V 0 bases and J 4 bases, with 12 bases left between them. CDR3 length: 15 amino acids. CDR1 is SEHNR and CDR2 is FQNEAQ in the germline V gene (reference sequence). The CDR3 reads CASSLAGGKGTEAFF. Here the CDR3 DNA reads TGTGCCAGCAGCTTAGCAGGGGGGAAGGGCACTGAAGCTTTCTTT.

Remarks on this clonotype: Given a much more abundant clone one base away, this may be a read error. CDR3 nucleotides: TGTGCCAACAGCCCCGGAAGACTAGCGGGAGGCCAAGAGACCCAGTACTTC. This gives the protein CANSPGRLAGGQETQYF. The chain is built from TRBV9 and TRBJ2-5, with 13 bases lining up with TRBD2. The germline V gene has CDR1 SGDLS and CDR2 YYNGEE. The CDR3 length is 17 residues.

For the CDR3, the DNA is TGTGCCAGCACCGGACAGGGAACTGCAACTAATGAAAAACTGTTTTTT. Its translation is CASTGQGTATNEKLFF. The V and J genes are TRBV6-2 or TRBV6-3 and TRBJ1-4; 8 nucleotides align to TRBD1. Germline assignment: CDR1 MNHEY and CDR2 SVGEGT. CDR3 size: 16 residues. The V gene end was trimmed by 7 bases and the J gene end by 0 bases; junction bases not matched to a gene: 7.

The rearrangement links TRBV11-1 to TRBJ2-5, with 7 bases aligning to TRBD2. The CDR3 is 16 amino acids. The V and J ends lost 7 bases and 5 bases, in that order; junction bases with no gene match: 16. The V gene's germline CDR1 is SGHAT and CDR2 FQDESV (reference sequence). CDR3 sequence reads: CASTTLKGGRGETQYF. The CDR3 region has the DNA TGTGCCAGCACCACCTTAAAGGGCGGGAGAGGGGAGACCCAGTACTTC.

Concerning this clonotype itself: With a much larger clone just one base away, this may be a read error. The gene calls are TRBV2 and TRBJ2-5; no definite D call. The V end was cut by 6 bases, the J end by 0 bases, with 8 bases between. CDR1 is SNHLY, CDR2 FYNNEI, per germline. The CDR3 has 13 residues. CDR3 protein: CASRGQNQETQYF. In DNA, the CDR3 is TGTGCCAGCAGAGGGCAGAACCAAGAGACCCAGTACTTC.

With respect to this clonotype: This may be a read error: a much more frequent sequence differs by one nucleotide. The chain recombines TRBV2 with TRBJ2-7, with a possible D match to TRBD1 (6 bases). V was clipped by 8 bases and J by 6 bases, with 32 bases between them. The germline V gene encodes CDR1 SNHLY and CDR2 FYNNEI. The CDR3 is 18 residues long. In nucleotides, the CDR3 is TGTGCCAGCTCACAAAGTCGGCTTGGGACAAGGGGCGGCACCGAGCAGTACTTC. Amino acids: CASSQSRLGTRGGTEQYF. Supplemented by reference TRBV2 and TRBJ2-7, the full variable domain reads EPEVTQTPSHQVTQMGQEVILRCVPISNHLYFYWYRQILGQKVEFLVSFYNNEISEKSEIFDDQFSVERPDGSNFTLKIRSTKLEDSAMYFCASSQSRLGTRGGTEQYFGPGTRLTVT.

This clonotype was picked up many times. This chain connects TRBV18 to TRBJ2-7; 7 nucleotides align to TRBD2. Per the germline V gene, CDR1 is KGHSH and CDR2 is LQKENI. Losses at the gene ends were 5 bases for V and 0 bases for J; bases not matched to a gene: 7. The CDR3 is made up of 15 amino acids. The CDR3 loop is CASSAASGSSYEQYF. CDR3 nucleotides: TGTGCCAGCTCAGCAGCTAGCGGTAGCTCCTACGAGCAGTACTTC.

This rearrangement joins TRBV6-1 to TRBJ2-5; D is possibly TRBD2 (5 bases). This CDR3 is built from 16 residues. V was cut by 2 bases and J by 2 bases, with 15 bases left in between. CDR1 and CDR2 from the germline V gene are MNHNS and SASEGT. CDR3 DNA sequence: TGTGCCAGCAGTGAAAGGAGGTTGGGGTGGCAAGAGACCCAGTACTTC. This translates into CASSERRLGWQETQYF.

This clonotype was observed many times. The chain uses TRBV18 and TRBJ2-5, with D hard to call. The length of the CDR3 is 15 residues. V lost 0 bases and J lost 1, with 9 bases in between. Germline values: CDR1 KGHSH, CDR2 LQKENI. CDR3: CASSPPKPLQETQYF. The CDR3 nucleotides read TGTGCCAGCTCACCACCGAAACCGCTCCAAGAGACCCAGTACTTC.

This clonotype was seen ten or more times. The V gene is TRBV28, the J gene TRBJ2-3; the D is unclear. V shed 2 bases and J shed 4 bases, with 10 bases lying between them. The CDR3 has 14 amino acids. Germline CDR1 MDHEN, CDR2 SYDVKM. The CDR3 bases are TGTGCCAGCAGTTTAGCCGTTCGCCCAGATACGCAGTATTTT. Protein product: CASSLAVRPDTQYF.

Only a few counts were recorded for this clonotype. This chain connects TRBV10-3 to TRBJ2-3, with 10 nucleotides matching TRBD2. This CDR3 is 15 amino acids long. V lost 4 bases and J lost 5; bases outside the gene matches: 6. Per germline, CDR1 ENHRY and CDR2 SYGVKD. The CDR3: CAISAVAGGGDTQYF. Here the CDR3 DNA reads TGTGCCATCAGTGCGGTAGCGGGAGGTGGAGATACGCAGTATTTT.

The chain combines TRBV10-3 with TRBJ2-7; D is possibly TRBD1 (5 bases). The CDR3 contains 12 residues. Per germline, CDR1 ENHRY and CDR2 SYGVKD. V was pared by 4 bases and J by 5 bases, with 9 bases between. CDR3 protein: CAISAIGDEQYF. The CDR3 nucleotides read TGTGCCATCAGTGCTATAGGGGACGAGCAGTACTTC.

The V and J genes are TRBV20-1 and TRBJ1-6, with 7 bases lining up with TRBD1. The V gene end was trimmed by 4 bases and the J gene end by 10 bases; junction bases not matched to a gene: 10. CDR1 and CDR2 from the germline V gene are DFQATT and SNEGSKA (reference sequence). CDR3 length equals 14 residues. CDR3 DNA sequence: TGCAGTGCTAAAGCGACAGGGACCCGCTCACCCCTCCACTTT. This translates into CSAKATGTRSPLHF.

This clonotype was counted a few times. The J gene is TRBJ2-3, the V gene TRBV29-1, with 8 nucleotides matching TRBD2. Per the germline V gene, CDR1 is SQVTM and CDR2 is ANQGSEA. CDR3 length: 14 amino acids. J was trimmed by 5 bases and V by 7 bases; bases with no gene match: 11. CDR3 residues: CSADGWLAGDTQYF. Here the CDR3 DNA reads TGCAGCGCCGATGGTTGGCTAGCGGGAGATACGCAGTATTTT.

V gene TRBV6-1 combines with J gene TRBJ2-7, with TRBD1 identical over 7 bases. With 4 bases clipped from V and 0 bases from J, the junction kept 6 bases outside the gene matches. Germline lookup yields CDR1 MNHNS and CDR2 SASEGT. The CDR3 has 15 residues. The CDR3 sequence is CASSGQGFSSYEQYF. The CDR3 DNA is TGTGCCAGCAGTGGACAGGGCTTTAGCTCCTACGAGCAGTACTTC.

The table lists this clonotype with many counts. The rearrangement links TRBV11-1 to TRBJ2-7; maybe TRBD1 (6 bases). Trimming left V 1 base short and J 2 bases short, with 9 bases between. Germline CDR1 and CDR2: SGHAT and FQDESV (reference sequence). The CDR3 consists of 14 residues. DNA of the CDR3: TGTGCCAGCAGCTTAGACAGGGAAACCTACGAGCAGTACTTC. Its translation is CASSLDRETYEQYF.

This chain uses TRBV3-1 with TRBJ1-1; 11 nucleotides line up with TRBD1. CDR1 is LGHDT, CDR2 YNNKEL, per germline (reference sequence). The V gene end was trimmed by 3 bases and the J gene end by 11 bases; junction bases not matched to a gene: 2. The CDR3 has 12 residues. The DNA for the CDR3 is TGTGCCAGCAGCCAGGGACAGGGGGGGGCTTTCTTT. Encoded protein: CASSQGQGGAFF.

This clonotype was counted only a few times. The chain's CDR3 is CASSLRSSGREQFF. The CDR3 nucleotides are TGTGCCAGCAGCTTAAGGAGTAGCGGGAGGGAGCAGTTCTTC. This chain links TRBV7-3 with TRBJ2-1; TRBD2 aligns across 10 bases. Germline V CDR1 and CDR2: SGHTA, FQGTGA. The length of the CDR3 is 14 residues. J was trimmed by 10 bases and V by 1 base; bases with no gene match: 4.

This clonotype has a single count. The gene calls are TRBV7-9 and TRBJ2-2, with D possibly TRBD2 on 5 matching bases. The germline V gene encodes CDR1 SEHNR and CDR2 FQNEAQ (reference sequence). CDR3 length equals 15 residues. The V and J ends lost 5 bases and 3 bases respectively, with 13 bases between them. CDR3 residues: CASSEVAFDTGELFF. The CDR3 DNA reads as TGTGCCAGCAGCGAGGTAGCGTTCGACACCGGGGAGCTGTTTTTT.

The table lists this clonotype with many counts. This CDR3 is CASSLEGRRETQYF. The CDR3 DNA reads as TGTGCCAGCAGCTTAGAGGGGCGTAGGGAGACCCAGTACTTC. The chain couples TRBV11-3 to TRBJ2-5; a weak D match, TRBD1 (5 bases). The CDR3 length is 14 residues. Trimming left V 0 bases short and J 5 bases short, with 10 bases between. Germline assignment: CDR1 SGHNT and CDR2 YENEEA. Filled out from reference TRBV11-3 and TRBJ2-5, the complete variable domain reads EAGVVQSPRYKIIEKKQPVAFWCNPISGHNTLYWYLQNLGQGPELLIRYENEEAVDDSQLPKDRFSAERLKGVDSTLKIQPAELGDSAVYLCASSLEGRRETQYFGPGTRLLVL.

This CDR3 reads CASTKLGYNEQFF. The CDR3 DNA follows: TGTGCCAGCACCAAACTAGGTTACAATGAGCAGTTCTTC. The V call is TRBV6-2 or TRBV6-3, the J call TRBJ2-1; TRBD2 might be the D (5 bases). Germline V gene lookup returns CDR1 MNHEY and CDR2 SVGEGT. The CDR3 length is 13 residues. Trimming pared 7 bases from V and 4 bases from J, leaving 11 bases between.

On this clonotype itself: This may be a read error: a much more frequent sequence differs by one nucleotide. This rearrangement joins TRBV11-3 to TRBJ2-1; D might be TRBD2 (6 bases). The CDR3 contains 16 residues. Germline CDR1 SGHNT, CDR2 YENEEA. CDR3 sequence: CASGLARLEDYNEQFF. The CDR3 coding sequence is TGTGCCAGCGGCTTAGCTAGACTAGAGGACTACAATGAGCAGTTCTTC.